This T cell receptor beta chain was documented in a study of blood T cell repertoires in COVID-19. Turning to the study itself: In each case, the material was cDNA or gDNA derived from T cells, B-cell-depleted T cells, or PBMCs.

Profiling relied on immunoSEQ multiplex PCR, and the TCRdb table lists in-frame clones only, not all of them. The table includes about 300,000 clones, 70% to 90% detected once. The study recruited people aged 18 to 89 years across about two dozen US areas. The recovered donors of Cohort 3 showed two negative PCRs, clearance, or symptom resolution. The sample was PBMCs or T cells enriched from blood (not recorded which). The TCR originated in a man aged 30 to 45 who had recovered from COVID-19.

DNA of the CDR3: TGCGCCAGCAGCTTGGGGACAGGGTTTAAGTACTTC. Amino acid sequence: CASSLGTGFKYF. The chain employs TRBV5-1 and TRBJ2-4, with 8 bases aligning to TRBD1. The germline gives CDR1 SGHRS, CDR2 YFSETQ. V shed 0 bases, J shed 14 bases, and the junction held 4 bases outside the gene matches. The CDR3 covers 12 residues.